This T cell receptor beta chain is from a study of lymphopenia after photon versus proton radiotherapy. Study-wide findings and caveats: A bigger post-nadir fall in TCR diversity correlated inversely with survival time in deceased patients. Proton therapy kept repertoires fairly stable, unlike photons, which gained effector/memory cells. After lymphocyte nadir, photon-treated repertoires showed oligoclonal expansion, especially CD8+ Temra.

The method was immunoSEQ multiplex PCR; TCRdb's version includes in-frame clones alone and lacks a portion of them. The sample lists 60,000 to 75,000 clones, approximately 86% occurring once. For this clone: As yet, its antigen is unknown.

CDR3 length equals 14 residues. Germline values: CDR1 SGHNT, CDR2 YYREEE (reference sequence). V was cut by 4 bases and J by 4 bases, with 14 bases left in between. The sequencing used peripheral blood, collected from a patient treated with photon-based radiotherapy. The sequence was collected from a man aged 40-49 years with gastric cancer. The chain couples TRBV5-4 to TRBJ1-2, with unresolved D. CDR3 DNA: TGTGCCAGCAGCACAACCCGAATGGGCTATGGCTACACCTTC. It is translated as CASSTTRMGYGYTF.